This T cell receptor beta chain was found in a study of blood T cell repertoires in COVID-19. Background on the study: Specimens from acute and convalescent COVID-19 originated in the United States, Italy and Spain.

The germline V and J ends were trimmed by 4 bases and 5 bases, with 21 bases remaining between them. This CDR3 is 16 amino acids long. Looked up from germline, CDR1 is SGHRS and CDR2 is YFSETQ. Authors' methods: For nucleated cells, counts were estimated from reference gene primer amplification. Only in-frame clones appear in the TCRdb table, and some are missing; sequencing was by immunoSEQ multiplex PCR. V and J calls and clone size are copied from that table; D and trimming were computed from the DNA. Of about 170,000 clones listed, around 82% were seen once; the top ten hold approximately 2.4%. The chain joins TRBV5-1 to TRBJ2-5, with D tentatively TRBD1 (5 bases). This clonotype originated in a human donor with acute or convalescent COVID-19. The donor label of this sample is uncertain. The sequenced sample was peripheral blood. The CDR3 sequence is CASSPGLGAGPETQYF. For the CDR3, the DNA is TGCGCCAGCAGCCCCGGGCTCGGTGCAGGGCCCGAGACCCAGTACTTC.